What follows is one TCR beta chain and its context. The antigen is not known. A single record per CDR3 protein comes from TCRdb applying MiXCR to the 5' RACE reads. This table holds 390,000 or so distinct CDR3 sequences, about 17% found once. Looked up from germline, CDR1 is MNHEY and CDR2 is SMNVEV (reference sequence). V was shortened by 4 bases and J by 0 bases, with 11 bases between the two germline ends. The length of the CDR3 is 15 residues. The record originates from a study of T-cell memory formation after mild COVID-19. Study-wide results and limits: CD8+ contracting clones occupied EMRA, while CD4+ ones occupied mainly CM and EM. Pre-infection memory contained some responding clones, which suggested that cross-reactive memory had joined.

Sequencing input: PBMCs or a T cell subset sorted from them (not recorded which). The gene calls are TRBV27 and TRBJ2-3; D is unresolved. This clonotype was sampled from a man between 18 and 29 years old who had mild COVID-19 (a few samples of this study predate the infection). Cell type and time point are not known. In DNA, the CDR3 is TGTGCCAGCAGTTATAACAGTCCTAGCACAGATACGCAGTATTTT. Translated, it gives CASSYNSPSTDTQYF.